A selection of T cell receptor beta chains follows, all from one sample in a study of control samples from healthy donors and cancer patients. Repertoires were generated with immunoSEQ multiplex PCR, while TCRdb's copy carries only in-frame clones and drops some. Counted here are more than 85,000 clones, 85% to 90% occurring once; the ten biggest clones make up 3.5% to 4%. Sequenced material: PBMCs. These receptor sequences come from a woman in her sixties with lung cancer. Each CDR3 is given with its conserved first and last residue. Each record gives: D gene, clone size, V gene, J gene, CDR3 DNA, CDR3 protein. A D gene is named only where the DNA matches it firmly. Clone size, where shown, is once, few, many, or a class for clones that have expanded.

NA	NA	TRBV12-5	TRBJ2-1	TGTGCTAGTGGTTGGGACTTGGGAGGCCTTTACAATGAGCAGTTCTTC	CASGWDLGGLYNEQFF
TRBD1	NA	TRBV5-1	TRBJ2-4	TGCGCCAGCAGCAAGGACAGGGCCAAAAACATTCAGTACTTC	CASSKDRAKNIQYF
NA	NA	TRBV7-9	TRBJ1-4	TGTGCCAGCAGCGGCGGGACTGTGGGTGAAAAACTGTTTTTT	CASSGGTVGEKLFF
NA	once	TRBV19	TRBJ2-2	TGTGCCAGCCAAGGTAGTTTGGGGAGAAAAGGCGGGGAGCTGTTTTTT	CASQGSLGRKGGELFF
NA	NA	TRBV6-4	TRBJ1-5	TGTGCCAGCAGTGACGAGATCGGGCAGCCCCAGCATTTT	CASSDEIGQPQHF
NA	NA	TRBV6-2/TRBV6-3	TRBJ2-7	TGTGCCAGCAGTCCCGACGCCTACGAGCAGTACTTC	CASSPDAYEQYF
NA	NA	TRBV3-1/TRBV3-2	TRBJ2-7	TGTGCCAGCGGGGCAGGCGGCAACGAGCAGTACTTC	CASGAGGNEQYF
TRBD1	NA	TRBV5-4	TRBJ1-1	TGTGCCAGCAGCCCAGGGACAGCGAACACTGAAGCTTTCTTT	CASSPGTANTEAFF
NA	NA	TRBV4-2	TRBJ1-4	TGTGCCAGCAGCCTTTCAGGGGCCCTTAATGAAAAACTGTTTTTT	CASSLSGALNEKLFF
NA	NA	TRBV10-3	TRBJ1-1	TGTGCCACCGAAATGGGCCGAGGGGACACTGAAGCTTTCTTT	CATEMGRGDTEAFF
TRBD1	NA	TRBV19	TRBJ2-4	TGTGCCAGTAGTGACAGGGGAGGTAAAAACATTCAGTACTTC	CASSDRGGKNIQYF
NA	NA	TRBV4-3	TRBJ1-1	TGCGCCAGCAGCCCGGGGCGGGGGAGTGATACTGAAGCTTTCTTT	CASSPGRGSDTEAFF
TRBD1	NA	TRBV7-6	TRBJ1-2	TGTGCCAGCAGCTTGGGACAGGGAGGACACTATGGCTACACCTTC	CASSLGQGGHYGYTF
TRBD1	NA	TRBV5-1	TRBJ1-1	TGCGCCAGCAAGGGACAGGGGGCGAGTACTGAAGCTTTCTTT	CASKGQGASTEAFF
NA	NA	TRBV28	TRBJ1-1	TGTGCCAGCAGCTGGGGACGAGGCACTGAAGCTTTCTTT	CASSWGRGTEAFF
NA	NA	TRBV6-5	TRBJ1-2	TGTGCCAGCAGGTCCACAGGGCCGTGGGGCTACACCTTC	CASRSTGPWGYTF
NA	few	TRBV10-3	TRBJ2-1	TGTGCCATCAGTGAGGGACCTGGACAGACCGCCAATGAGCAGTTCTTC	CAISEGPGQTANEQFF
NA	NA	TRBV2	TRBJ2-3	TGTGCCAGCAGTGCTTATCTGAGCACAGATACGCAGTATTTT	CASSAYLSTDTQYF
TRBD2	NA	TRBV29-1	TRBJ2-1	TGCAGCGTTCAGACTAGCGGGAGGGCGAGTGAGCAGTTCTTC	CSVQTSGRASEQFF
NA	NA	TRBV3-1/TRBV3-2	TRBJ2-4	TGTGCCAGCAGCCCCCTTAAAACCGGAAACATTCAGTACTTC	CASSPLKTGNIQYF
NA	NA	TRBV18	TRBJ1-5	TGTGCCAGCTCACCGTCGGTGGGGGGAGAACAGCCCCAGCATTTT	CASSPSVGGEQPQHF
NA	NA	TRBV11-2	TRBJ2-5	TGTGCCAGCAGCTTAGCGGGAGTGGGGGAGACCCAGTACTTC	CASSLAGVGETQYF
NA	NA	TRBV19	TRBJ1-5	TGTGCCAGTAGTATGTTTGCAGCTAATCAGCCCCAGCATTTT	CASSMFAANQPQHF
TRBD2	NA	TRBV24-1	TRBJ2-7	TGTGCCACCAGTGATTCGGCTAGCGGGACCTACGAGCAGTACTTC	CATSDSASGTYEQYF
NA	NA	TRBV9	TRBJ1-2	TGTGCCAGCAGCGTAGTCTCCGGATATGGCTACACCTTC	CASSVVSGYGYTF
NA	NA	TRBV3-1/TRBV3-2	TRBJ1-2	TGTGCCAGCAGCCAGGGATATGGCTACACCTTC	CASSQGYGYTF
NA	once	TRBV29-1	TRBJ1-2	TGCAGCGTTGAATCGGGCCAGTATGGCTACACCTTC	CSVESGQYGYTF
NA	NA	TRBV18	TRBJ2-3	TGTGCCAGCTCACCAAGAGGGGTCGGGACAGATACGCAGTATTTT	CASSPRGVGTDTQYF
NA	NA	TRBV10-3	TRBJ2-3	TGTGCCATCGGGGGGCGGGACACAGATACGCAGTATTTT	CAIGGRDTDTQYF
NA	NA	TRBV5-6	TRBJ1-6	TGTGCCAGCAGCTTGGAGAGGGGTACCTATAATTCACCCCTCCACTTT	CASSLERGTYNSPLHF
NA	NA	TRBV30	TRBJ2-1	TGTGCCTGGAGTGTACTGGGAGCTACGGGAGTTGAGCAGTTCTTC	CAWSVLGATGVEQFF
NA	NA	TRBV19	TRBJ2-6	TGTGCCAGTAGTATAATTCAAGGGGTCTCTGGGGCCAACGTCCTGACTTTC	CASSIIQGVSGANVLTF
NA	once	TRBV11-2	TRBJ2-5	TGTGCCAGCAGCTTATCAGCAGGGACAGAGACCCAGTACTTC	CASSLSAGTETQYF
TRBD1	NA	TRBV7-6	TRBJ2-1	TGTGCCAGCAGCCTGGACAGGGTCAATGAGCAGTTCTTC	CASSLDRVNEQFF
NA	few	TRBV9	TRBJ2-2	TGTGCCAGCAGCGGAACCCCGGGGAACACCGGGGAGCTGTTTTTT	CASSGTPGNTGELFF
NA	NA	TRBV28	TRBJ2-3	TGTGCCAGCAGCTTTCCGGGACAAATCACAGATACGCAGTATTTT	CASSFPGQITDTQYF
NA	NA	TRBV19	TRBJ1-1	TGTGCCAGTAGTACAAGAAGGTGGGCTTTCTTT	CASSTRRWAFF
TRBD2	NA	TRBV3-1/TRBV3-2	TRBJ2-5	TGTGCCAGCAGCCAAGTGAGACTAGCGGGAGTGGGGGAGACCCAGTACTTC	CASSQVRLAGVGETQYF
NA	NA	TRBV6-5	TRBJ1-1	TGTGCCAGCAGTTACTCGTCTCAAATGAACACTGAAGCTTTCTTT	CASSYSSQMNTEAFF
NA	NA	TRBV7-3	TRBJ1-1	TGTGCCAGCAGCTTAAGGGAAAGGACTGAAGCTTTCTTT	CASSLRERTEAFF
NA	NA	TRBV19	TRBJ2-7	TGTGCCAGTAGTAGGTCGGGCAGCTCCTACGAGCAGTACTTC	CASSRSGSSYEQYF
TRBD1	NA	TRBV27	TRBJ2-1	TGTGCCAGCACCACCGGGACAGGCGCCTACAATGAGCAGTTCTTC	CASTTGTGAYNEQFF
NA	NA	TRBV29-1	TRBJ1-5	TGCAGCGTTGAAGATAAAGGCAGGGTAAGTGGAACGGTAGAGCGGTTTTGTCAGCCCCAGCATTTT	CSVEDKGRVSGTVERFCQPQHF
NA	NA	TRBV19	TRBJ1-5	TGTGCCAGTAGTATCTATTCACAGGGTGGCGATCAGCCCCAGCATTTT	CASSIYSQGGDQPQHF
NA	NA	TRBV5-4	TRBJ1-2	TGTGCCAGCAGCTTGGCAAAGGGTGCAGGATCTAATGGCTACACCTTC	CASSLAKGAGSNGYTF
TRBD1	NA	TRBV7-2	TRBJ2-7	TGTGCCAGCAGCTTAGCTAGTGGACAGGGCTACGAGCAGTACTTC	CASSLASGQGYEQYF
NA	NA	TRBV4-2	TRBJ1-4	TGTGCCAGCAGCCAAGGAAACAGGGTAACTAATGAAAAACTGTTTTTT	CASSQGNRVTNEKLFF
NA	NA	TRBV28	TRBJ1-4	TGTGCCAGCAGTCCCTACATAAGCGTTAAGGAAAAACTGTTTTTT	CASSPYISVKEKLFF
NA	NA	TRBV19	TRBJ1-2	TGTGCCAGTACCTCGAACGGAGGCCCCTATGGCTACACCTTC	CASTSNGGPYGYTF
TRBD2	NA	TRBV7-9	TRBJ2-1	TGTGCCAGCAGCACCCCCGGGACTAGCGGTTCCTACAATGAGCAGTTCTTC	CASSTPGTSGSYNEQFF
NA	once	TRBV4-2	TRBJ2-7	TGTGCCAGCAGCCAAGATGGAGGGGTCGGCTACTACGAGCAGTACTTC	CASSQDGGVGYYEQYF
NA	NA	TRBV25-1	TRBJ2-7	TGTGCCAGCTTCGCGACAGGCGGCTCCTACGAGCAGTACTTC	CASFATGGSYEQYF
NA	NA	TRBV11-2	TRBJ1-5	TGTGCCAGCAGCTTAGACTCGGGGCAGCCCCAGCATTTT	CASSLDSGQPQHF
NA	NA	TRBV12-3/TRBV12-4	TRBJ2-6	TGTGCCAGCAGTTCTGGGGCCAACGTCCTGACTTTC	CASSSGANVLTF
TRBD2	NA	TRBV6-1	TRBJ2-3	TGTGCCAGCAGTGACCCCGGCCTAGCGGGTAGCACAGATACGCAGTATTTT	CASSDPGLAGSTDTQYF
TRBD1	NA	TRBV7-9	TRBJ1-2	TGTGCCAGCAGCCCCCAACCGGGACAGGGGAAACGCTACACCTTC	CASSPQPGQGKRYTF
TRBD2	once	TRBV18	TRBJ2-1	TGTGCCAGCTCCCCCCCCGGGACTAGCGATCTTATTGAGCAGTTCTTC	CASSPPGTSDLIEQFF
NA	NA	TRBV6-2/TRBV6-3	TRBJ1-4	TGTGCCAGCAGTTACTCCCGACAGACTGTAAGCGAAAAACTGTTTTTT	CASSYSRQTVSEKLFF
NA	NA	TRBV5-1	TRBJ2-1	TGCGCCAGCAGCCTACAACCCGGGGGCCTTTACAATGAGCAGTTCTTC	CASSLQPGGLYNEQFF